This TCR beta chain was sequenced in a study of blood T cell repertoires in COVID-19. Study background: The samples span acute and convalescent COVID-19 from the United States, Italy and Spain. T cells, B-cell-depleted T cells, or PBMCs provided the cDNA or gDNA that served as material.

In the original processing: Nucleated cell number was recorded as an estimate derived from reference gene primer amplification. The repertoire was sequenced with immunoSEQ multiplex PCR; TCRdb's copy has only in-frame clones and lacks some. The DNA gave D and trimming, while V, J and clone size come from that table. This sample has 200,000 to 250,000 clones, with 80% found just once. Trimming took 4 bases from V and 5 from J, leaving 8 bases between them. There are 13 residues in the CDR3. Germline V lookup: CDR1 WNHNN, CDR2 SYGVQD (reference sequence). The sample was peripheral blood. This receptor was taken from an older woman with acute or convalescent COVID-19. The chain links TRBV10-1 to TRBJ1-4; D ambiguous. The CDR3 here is CASSGHANEKLFF. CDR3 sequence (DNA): TGCGCCAGCAGTGGGCACGCCAATGAAAAACTGTTTTTT.